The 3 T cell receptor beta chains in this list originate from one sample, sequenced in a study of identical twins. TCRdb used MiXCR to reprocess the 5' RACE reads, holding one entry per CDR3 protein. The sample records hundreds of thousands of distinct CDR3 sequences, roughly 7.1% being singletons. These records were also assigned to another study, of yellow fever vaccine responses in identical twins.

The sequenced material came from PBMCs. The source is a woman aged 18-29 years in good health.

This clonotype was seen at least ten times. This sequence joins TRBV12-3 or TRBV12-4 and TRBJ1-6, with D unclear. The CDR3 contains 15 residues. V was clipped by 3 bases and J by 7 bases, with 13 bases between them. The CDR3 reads CASSFRVGSNSPLHF. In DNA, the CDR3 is TGTGCCAGCAGTTTCCGGGTTGGGTCCAATTCACCCCTCCACTTT.

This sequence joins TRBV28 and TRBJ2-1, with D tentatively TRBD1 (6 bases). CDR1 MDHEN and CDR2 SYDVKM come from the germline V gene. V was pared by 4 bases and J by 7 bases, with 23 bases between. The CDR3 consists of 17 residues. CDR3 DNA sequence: TGTGCCAGCAGTTGGATCAGGGGCGTTCAGGTCGGAAATGAGCAGTTCTTC. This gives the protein CASSWIRGVQVGNEQFF.

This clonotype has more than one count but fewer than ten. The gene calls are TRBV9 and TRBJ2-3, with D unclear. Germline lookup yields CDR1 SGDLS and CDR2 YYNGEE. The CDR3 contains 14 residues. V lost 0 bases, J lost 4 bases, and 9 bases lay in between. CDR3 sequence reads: CASSVAPEADTQYF. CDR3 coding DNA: TGTGCCAGCAGCGTAGCTCCCGAGGCAGATACGCAGTATTTT.